This TCR beta chain was captured by sequencing in a study of Tregs in tolerant kidney transplant recipients. CDR3 length equals 14 residues. Germline CDR1 is LNHDA and CDR2 is SQIVND (reference sequence). Trimming pared 7 bases from V and 4 bases from J, leaving 15 bases between. Unstimulated regulatory T cells (CD4+CD25+CD127-), CD4+CD25- non-regulatory cells, CD4 and CD8 cells were FACS-sorted from thawed PBMCs. General study results and limits: No direct test of biological reproducibility was done here.

As to this clone: Its antigen is unknown.

Generated by immunoSEQ multiplex PCR, the TCRdb table keeps only in-frame clones and is missing some. The data hold about 240,000 clones, with about 86% observed a single time. The clonotype originates from a human donor in good health. V and J are TRBV19 and TRBJ2-3, with a tentative D call TRBD1 (7 bases). Sequenced: CD4+ T cells from blood. In nucleotides, the CDR3 is TGTGCCAGTACACGAGGAGGGGGCGCAGATACGCAGTATTTT. Protein sequence: CASTRGGGADTQYF.